This TCR beta chain emerged from a study of blood T cell repertoires in COVID-19. Trimming removed 1 base at V and 1 base at J, with 13 bases between. From germline, CDR1 is SGHRS and CDR2 YFSETQ. CDR3 size: 16 residues. Study processing details: Reference gene primers were amplified, and this amplification served to estimate nucleated cell counts. The method was immunoSEQ multiplex PCR; TCRdb's version includes in-frame clones alone and lacks a portion of them. V and J calls and clone size are those listed in that table; D and trimming were worked out from the DNA. The profile shows about 58,000 clones, around 90% of them singletons.

Sequencing was done on a sample of peripheral blood. The rearrangement joins TRBV5-1 to TRBJ2-3; D is perhaps TRBD1 (5 bases). The clonotype originates from a human donor with active COVID-19. The donor label of this sample is uncertain. In nucleotides, the CDR3 is TGCGCCAGCAGCTTGTGGGGCCCAGGTGGCACAGATACGCAGTATTTT. Translating gives CASSLWGPGGTDTQYF.